The text below deals with one T cell receptor (beta chain). The data originate from a study of OX40 agonist ivuxolimab in advanced cancers. The data were produced by immunoSEQ multiplex PCR, yet TCRdb's version contains in-frame clones alone and is incomplete. The repertoire holds tens of thousands of clones, around 91% seen once, with roughly 0.32% in the top ten. The TCR comes from an adult with an advanced solid tumor such as melanoma, head and neck, liver or kidney cancer. The sequencing used CD4+ or CD8+ T cells sorted from blood, collected in a trial of the OX40 agonist ivuxolimab.

The CDR3 nucleotides are TGCGCCAGCAGCTTGGCGTACACAGATACGCAGTATTTT. Translation gives CASSLAYTDTQYF. This chain joins TRBV5-1 and TRBJ2-3; D remains unclear. Trimming stripped 0 bases from V and 2 bases from J, with 4 bases between. This CDR3 region has 13 residues. Germline CDR1 SGHRS, CDR2 YFSETQ.